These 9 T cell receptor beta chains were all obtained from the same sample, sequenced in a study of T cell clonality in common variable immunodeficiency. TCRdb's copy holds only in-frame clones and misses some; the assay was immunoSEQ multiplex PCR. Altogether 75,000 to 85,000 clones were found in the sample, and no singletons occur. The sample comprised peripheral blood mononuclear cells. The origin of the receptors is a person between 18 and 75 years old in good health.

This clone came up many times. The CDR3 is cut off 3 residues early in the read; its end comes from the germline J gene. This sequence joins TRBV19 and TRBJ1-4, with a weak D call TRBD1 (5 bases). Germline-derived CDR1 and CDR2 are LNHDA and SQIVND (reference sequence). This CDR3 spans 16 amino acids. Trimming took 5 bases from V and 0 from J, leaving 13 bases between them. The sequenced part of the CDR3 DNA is TGTGCCAGTAGTCGAATAGGGGAAGCAACTAATGAAAAA. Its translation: CASSRIGEATNEK. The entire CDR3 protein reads CASSRIGEATNEKLFF.

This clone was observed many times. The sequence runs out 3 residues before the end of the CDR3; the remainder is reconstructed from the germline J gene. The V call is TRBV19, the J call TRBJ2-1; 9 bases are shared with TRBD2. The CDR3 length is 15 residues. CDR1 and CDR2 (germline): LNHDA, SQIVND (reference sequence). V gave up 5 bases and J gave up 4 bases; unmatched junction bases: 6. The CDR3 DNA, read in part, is TGTGCCAGTAGTTCGGGACTAGCAGTTTACAATGAG. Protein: CASSSGLAVYNE. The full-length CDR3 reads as CASSSGLAVYNEQFF. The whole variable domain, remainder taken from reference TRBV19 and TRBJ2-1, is DGGITQSPKYLFRKEGQNVTLSCEQNLNHDAMYWYRQDPGQGLRLIYYSQIVNDFQKGDIAEGYSVSREKKESFPLTVTSAQKNPTAFYLCASSSGLAVYNEQFFGPGTRLTVL.

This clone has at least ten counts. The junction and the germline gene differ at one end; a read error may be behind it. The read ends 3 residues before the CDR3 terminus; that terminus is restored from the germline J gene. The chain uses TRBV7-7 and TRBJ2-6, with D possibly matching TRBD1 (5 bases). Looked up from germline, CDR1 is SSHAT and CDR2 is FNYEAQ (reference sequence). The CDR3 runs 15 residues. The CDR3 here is CASSQDSSGANVLTF. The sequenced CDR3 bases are TGTGCTAGCAGCCAAGACAGCTCTGGGGCCAACGTC.

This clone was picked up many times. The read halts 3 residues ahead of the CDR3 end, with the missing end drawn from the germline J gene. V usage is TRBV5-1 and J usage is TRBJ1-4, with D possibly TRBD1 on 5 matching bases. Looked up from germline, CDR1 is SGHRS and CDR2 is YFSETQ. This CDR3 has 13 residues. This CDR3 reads CASSVSGGYKLFF. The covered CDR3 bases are TGCGCCAGCAGCGTCTCCGGGGGGTATAAA.

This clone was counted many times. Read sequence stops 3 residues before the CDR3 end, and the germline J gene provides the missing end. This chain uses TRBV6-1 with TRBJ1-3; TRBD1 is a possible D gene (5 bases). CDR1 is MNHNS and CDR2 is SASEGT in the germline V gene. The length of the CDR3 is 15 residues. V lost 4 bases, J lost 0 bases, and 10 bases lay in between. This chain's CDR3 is CASSVVGGSGNTIYF. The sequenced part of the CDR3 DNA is TGTGCCAGCAGTGTCGTGGGGGGCTCTGGAAACACC.

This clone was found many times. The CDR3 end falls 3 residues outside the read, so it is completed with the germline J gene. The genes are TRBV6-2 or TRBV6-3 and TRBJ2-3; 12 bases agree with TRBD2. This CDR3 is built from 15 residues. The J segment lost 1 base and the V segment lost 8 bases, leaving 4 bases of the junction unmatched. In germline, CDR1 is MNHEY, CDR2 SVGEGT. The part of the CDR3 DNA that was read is TGTGCCAGCTACCCTAGCGGGAGGGGCACAGATACG. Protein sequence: CASYPSGRGTDT. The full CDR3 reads CASYPSGRGTDTQYF.

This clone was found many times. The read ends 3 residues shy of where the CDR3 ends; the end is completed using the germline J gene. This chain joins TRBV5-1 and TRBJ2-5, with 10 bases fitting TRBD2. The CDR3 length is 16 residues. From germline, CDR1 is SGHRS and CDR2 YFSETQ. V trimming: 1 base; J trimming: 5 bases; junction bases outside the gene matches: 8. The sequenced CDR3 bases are TGCGCCAGCAGCTTGTTTGCTAGCGGGAGTAGGGAGACC. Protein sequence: CASSLFASGSRET. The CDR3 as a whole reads CASSLFASGSRETQYF.

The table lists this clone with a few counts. Partial CDR3 DNA: TGTGCCAGTCAACGGGACAGTTATAATTCACCC. Protein sequence: CASQRDSYNSP. The entire CDR3 protein reads CASQRDSYNSPLHF. This chain links TRBV19 with TRBJ1-6; 7 bases align to TRBD1. With the read ending 3 residues before the CDR3 end, the germline J gene is used to fill in that end. The germline gives CDR1 LNHDA, CDR2 SQIVND (reference sequence). The CDR3 is 14 amino acids. Trimming removed 8 bases from V and 4 bases from J; junction bases left unmatched: 5.

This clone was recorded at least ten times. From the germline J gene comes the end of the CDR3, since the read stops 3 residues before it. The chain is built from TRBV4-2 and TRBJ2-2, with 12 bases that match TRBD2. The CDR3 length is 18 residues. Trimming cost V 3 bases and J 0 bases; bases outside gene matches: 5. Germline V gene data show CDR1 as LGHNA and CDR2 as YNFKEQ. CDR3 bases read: TGTGCCAGCAGCCATCCTAGCGGGAGGGCCGCGAACACCGGGGAG. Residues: CASSHPSGRAANTGE. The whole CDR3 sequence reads CASSHPSGRAANTGELFF.